The 2 T cell receptor beta chains listed next were all sequenced from one sample in a study of OX40 agonist ivuxolimab in advanced cancers. The method was immunoSEQ multiplex PCR; TCRdb's version includes in-frame clones alone and lacks a portion of them. The sample records about 50,000 clones, nearly 80% being singletons. The input for sequencing was CD4+ or CD8+ T cells sorted from blood, taken in a trial of the OX40 agonist ivuxolimab. The origin of the receptors is an adult with an advanced solid tumor such as melanoma, head and neck, liver or kidney cancer.

V usage is TRBV7-2 and J usage is TRBJ2-7, with 10 bases matching TRBD1. Germline loops: CDR1 SGHTA, CDR2 FQGNSA. Losses at the gene ends were 2 bases for V and 4 bases for J; bases not matched to a gene: 5. CDR3 length equals 15 residues. The CDR3 DNA reads TGTGCCAGCAGCTTAAGGACAGGGGGTCGGTACGAGCAGTACTTC. This sequence encodes CASSLRTGGRYEQYF.

The V gene is TRBV6-5, the J gene TRBJ2-1; no firm D call. V was shortened by 6 bases and J by 6 bases, with 15 bases between the two germline ends. The V gene's germline CDR1 is MNHEY and CDR2 SVGAGI. CDR3 length equals 14 residues. The CDR3 DNA sequence: TGTGCCAGCAGCCTGTTTTGGCACGCCAATGAGCAGTTCTTC. Its translation is CASSLFWHANEQFF.